This T cell receptor (beta chain) derives from a study of T cell changes during pregnancy in multiple sclerosis. The CDR3 loop spans 15 amino acids. CDR1 and CDR2 from the germline V gene are LGHNA and YNFKEQ. V shed 1 base and J 3 bases; nucleotides not matched to a gene: 0. This table comes from immunoSEQ multiplex PCR, and its TCRdb copy is limited to in-frame clones, with some not included. The sample yields over 85,000 clones, about nine tenths seen once. The chain combines TRBV4-2 with TRBJ2-2; 9 bases are a match to TRBD1. The sequencing here drew on peripheral blood, taken in the second trimester of pregnancy. The receptor comes from a female donor in good health, enrolled as a control in a pregnancy study. The CDR3 DNA sequence: TGTGCCAGCAGCCAAGGGACAGGGGACACCGGGGAGCTGTTTTTT. Its protein is CASSQGTGDTGELFF.